Listed below are T cell receptor beta chains from one sample, sequenced in a study of memory CD4+ T cells and cytomegalovirus serostatus. Sequenced by immunoSEQ multiplex PCR; TCRdb stores in-frame clones only, minus some. The sample holds some 60,000 clones, about 81% seen once. The sequenced sample consisted of memory CD4+ T cells from blood. The origin of the receptors is an adult in good health and CMV-seronegative. CDR3s leave out the opening cysteine and the closing phenylalanine or tryptophan.

V	CDR3
TRBV20-1	SASTHTEQF
TRBV5-1	ASSLGPGTSETQY
TRBV19	ASSGAGQETQY
TRBV7-8	ASSTQVRQAVYEQY
TRBV5-6	ASSPRWAGAEAF
TRBV27	ASSSRTVSSGNTIY
TRBV27	ASSFVRGANTGELF
TRBV11-2	ASTPISGSGIPHEQY
TRBV15	ATSSNHGDTQY
TRBV27	ASSPSTGPGYT
TRBV29-1	SVEGTGSTNEKLF
TRBV25-1	ASSEFGSSGANVLT
TRBV4-3	ASSRTPVEETQY
TRBV11-2	ASQLTRGTEAF
TRBV19	ASSPLFRDTGELF
TRBV5-1	ASSLRPQLNTEAF